Sequencing of this T cell receptor (beta chain) was carried out in a study of shared clonotypes between healthy human individuals. Across the whole study: The cohort had a couple of women and three men, ages 18 to 49. Findings of the study overall: In general, naive subsets displayed greater estimated richness than memory subsets did.

This table comes from immunoSEQ multiplex PCR, and its TCRdb copy is limited to in-frame clones, with some not included. The sample holds about 2.3 million clones, more than 80% seen once. All participating donors were Caucasian adults from Nashville, Tennessee. Deletions cut 4 bases from V and 6 bases from J, with 4 bases between. Per the germline V gene, CDR1 is SGHRS and CDR2 is YFSETQ. The CDR3 is 11 amino acids. Points on this clone: Its antigen is not known.

Material for sequencing was naive CD4+ T cells from PBMCs. The subset denotes: CD45RA+ positively selected. V usage is TRBV5-1 and J usage is TRBJ2-2; D gene uncertain. The source is a man aged 18 to 35 in good health. Some clones in this sample may be carry-over from other donors' samples. CDR3: CASSVAGELFF. CDR3 nucleotides: TGCGCCAGCAGCGTGGCCGGGGAGCTGTTTTTT.